These T cell receptor beta chains were read from a single sample in a study of identical twins. TCRdb re-called the 5' RACE reads with MiXCR, one entry per CDR3 protein. The top ten hold more than 0.25% of the sample, which has 1,800,000 or so distinct CDR3 sequences, about 32% seen once. Input material: cord blood. The receptors stem from a newborn girl in good health. CDR3s include the opening cysteine and the closing phenylalanine or tryptophan. The D gene is left open where the match is weak. Where a row states a size, it is once, few, many or the class of an expanded clone; other rows omit it.

v_call	j_call	d_call	clone_size	cdr3_nt	cdr3_aa
TRBV24-1	TRBJ2-5	TRBD1	.	TGTGCCACCAGTGATTTTGGGACAGGCCAAGAGACCCAGTACTTC	CATSDFGTGQETQYF
TRBV25-1	TRBJ1-1	.	.	TGTGCCAGCAGTGAATATGGGGCCCCTAGAAGGGGCACTGAAGCTTTCTTT	CASSEYGAPRRGTEAFF
TRBV12-3/TRBV12-4	TRBJ1-1	.	few	TGTGCCAGCACCTTGGTAGGTTTGAACACTGAAGCTTTCTTT	CASTLVGLNTEAFF
TRBV13	TRBJ2-1	.	.	TGTGCCAGCAGCTTAGGCCTGTCCGGGTATGAGCAGTTCTTC	CASSLGLSGYEQFF
TRBV2	TRBJ2-1	TRBD2	.	TGTGCCAGCAGACTAGCGGGGGCCCCCAGGGAGCAGTTCTTC	CASRLAGAPREQFF
TRBV6-5	TRBJ2-7	.	.	TGTGCCAGCACCCTAACCAGCGGGTTTTACGAGCAGTACTTC	CASTLTSGFYEQYF
TRBV16	TRBJ1-1	.	.	TGTGCCAGCAGCCGCACTACAGAGGGCAGGACTGAAGCTTTCTTT	CASSRTTEGRTEAFF
TRBV5-5	TRBJ1-5	.	.	TGTGCCAGCAGCCCTCAAAGTAATCAGTACCCCCAGCATTTT	CASSPQSNQYPQHF
TRBV20-1	TRBJ1-2	.	.	TGCAGTGCTAGAGCCTCCGGCGCGGGTGGCTACACCTTC	CSARASGAGGYTF
TRBV5-1	TRBJ2-7	TRBD2	.	TGCGCCAGCAGCCCCGGTGGAGGGGACTACTACGAGCAGTACTTC	CASSPGGGDYYEQYF
TRBV6-1	TRBJ2-7	TRBD2	.	TGTGCCAGCCCGGGACTAGCGGGAGTCTACGAGCAGTACTTC	CASPGLAGVYEQYF
TRBV12-3/TRBV12-4	TRBJ2-7	.	few	TGTGCCAGCAGTATTACAGGGAGGGGGTCCTACGAGCAGTACTTC	CASSITGRGSYEQYF
TRBV10-3	TRBJ2-4	.	many	TGTGCCATCAGTGAAGTAGATACCCCCATTCAGTACTTC	CAISEVDTPIQYF
TRBV27	TRBJ1-6	.	.	TGTGCCAGCAGTTTTTCAGGGCAGAATTCACCCCTCCACTTT	CASSFSGQNSPLHF
TRBV20-1	TRBJ1-1	.	few	TGCAGTGCTGGGGAACACTCTGAAGCTTTCTTT	CSAGEHSEAFF
TRBV27	TRBJ1-2	TRBD1	.	TGTGCCAGCAGTTTACCCCGACAGGGAGCTAACTATGGCTACACCTTC	CASSLPRQGANYGYTF
TRBV20-1	TRBJ2-5	.	few	TGCAGTGCTAGAGCCACTACCCAAGAGACCCAGTACTTC	CSARATTQETQYF
TRBV11-2	TRBJ2-3	TRBD2	.	TGTGCCAGCAGCAAAATGGCGCGGAGCGGGAGCACAGATAGGCAGTATTTT	CASSKMARSGSTDRQYF
TRBV29-1	TRBJ2-1	.	many	TGCAGCGTTGAATGGCCGCAGTTCTTC	CSVEWPQFF
TRBV13	TRBJ1-2	TRBD1	.	TGTGCCAGCAGCTTAGGCCTGGGACAGGCCCTCTATGGCTACACCTTC	CASSLGLGQALYGYTF
TRBV5-1	TRBJ2-7	.	few	TGCGCCAGCAGCCCTGTGGCCCAAATGAGAACCTCCTACGAGCAGTACTTC	CASSPVAQMRTSYEQYF
TRBV20-1	TRBJ2-5	TRBD2	.	TGCAGTGCTGTATTCGTAGCGGGAGTTAGGAATGAGCAGTACTTC	CSAVFVAGVRNEQYF
TRBV6-1	TRBJ2-1	.	.	TGTGCCAGCAGTGGTCACAGCTGGAGCTCCTACAATGAGCAGTTCTTC	CASSGHSWSSYNEQFF
TRBV30	TRBJ2-4	TRBD2	once	TGTGCCTGGAGTCCTAGCGGGGGGTCCTCCTTAGCCAAAAACATTCAGTACTTC	CAWSPSGGSSLAKNIQYF
TRBV20-1	TRBJ2-7	.	.	TGCAGCCCTACTAGGTTCTACGAGCAGTACTTC	CSPTRFYEQYF
TRBV10-3	TRBJ2-1	TRBD1	.	TGTGCCATCGCTGGGACAGGGAACAATGAGCAGTTCTTC	CAIAGTGNNEQFF
TRBV12-3/TRBV12-4	TRBJ2-2	.	few	TGTGCCAGCAGTTATCGGACCACCGGGGAGCTGTTTTTT	CASSYRTTGELFF
TRBV13	TRBJ2-7	TRBD1	few	TGTGCCAGCAGCAACGACAGGGTCTACGAGCAGTACTTC	CASSNDRVYEQYF
TRBV28	TRBJ1-2	TRBD1	few	TGTGCCAGCAGGCAAACAGGGGTCGTCTATGGCTACACCTTC	CASRQTGVVYGYTF